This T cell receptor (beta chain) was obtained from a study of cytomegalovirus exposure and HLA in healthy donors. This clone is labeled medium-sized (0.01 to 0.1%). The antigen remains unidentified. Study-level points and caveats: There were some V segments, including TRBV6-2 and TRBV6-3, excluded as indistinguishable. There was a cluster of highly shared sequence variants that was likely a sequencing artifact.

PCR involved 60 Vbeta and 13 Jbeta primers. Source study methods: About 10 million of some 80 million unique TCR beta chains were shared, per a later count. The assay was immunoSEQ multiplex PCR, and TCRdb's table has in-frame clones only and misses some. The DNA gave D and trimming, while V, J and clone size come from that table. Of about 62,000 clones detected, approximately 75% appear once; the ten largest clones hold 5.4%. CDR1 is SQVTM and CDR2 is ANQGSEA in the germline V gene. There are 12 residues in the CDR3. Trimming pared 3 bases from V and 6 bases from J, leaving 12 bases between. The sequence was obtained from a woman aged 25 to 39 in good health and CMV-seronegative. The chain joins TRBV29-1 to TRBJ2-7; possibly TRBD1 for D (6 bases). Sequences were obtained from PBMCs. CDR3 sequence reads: CSVDHRAGEQYF. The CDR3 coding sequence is TGCAGCGTTGATCACAGGGCAGGCGAGCAGTACTTC.